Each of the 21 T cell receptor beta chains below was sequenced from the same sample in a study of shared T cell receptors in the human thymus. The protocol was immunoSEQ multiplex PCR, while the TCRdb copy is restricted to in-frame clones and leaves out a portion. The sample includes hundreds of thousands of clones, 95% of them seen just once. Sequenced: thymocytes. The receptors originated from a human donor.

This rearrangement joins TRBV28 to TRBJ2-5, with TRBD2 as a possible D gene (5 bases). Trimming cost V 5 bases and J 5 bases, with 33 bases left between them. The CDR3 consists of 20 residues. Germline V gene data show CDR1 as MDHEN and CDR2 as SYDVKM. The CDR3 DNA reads TGTGCCAGCAGTCCACACCCCGACGGCGTGCCGGCTACGGGAAGCGAGACCCAGTACTTC. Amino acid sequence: CASSPHPDGVPATGSETQYF. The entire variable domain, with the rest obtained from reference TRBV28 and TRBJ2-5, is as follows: DVKVTQSSRYLVKRTGEKVFLECVQDMDHENMFWYRQDPGLGLRLIYFSYDVKMKEKGDIPEGYSVSREKKERFSLILESASTNQTSMYLCASSPHPDGVPATGSETQYFGPGTRLLVL.

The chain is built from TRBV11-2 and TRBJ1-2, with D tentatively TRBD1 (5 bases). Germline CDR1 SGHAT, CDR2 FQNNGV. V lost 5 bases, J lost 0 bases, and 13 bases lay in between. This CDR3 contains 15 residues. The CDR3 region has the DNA TGTGCCAGCAGCACCGGGACGGCTGCTAACTATGGCTACACCTTC. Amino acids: CASSTGTAANYGYTF.

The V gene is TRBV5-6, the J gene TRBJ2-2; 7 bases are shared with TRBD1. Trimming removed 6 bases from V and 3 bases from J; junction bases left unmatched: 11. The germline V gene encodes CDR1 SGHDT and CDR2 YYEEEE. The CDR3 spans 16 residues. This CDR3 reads CASTPAGTDYTGELFF. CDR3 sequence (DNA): TGTGCCAGCACACCTGCCGGGACAGATTACACCGGGGAGCTGTTTTTT.

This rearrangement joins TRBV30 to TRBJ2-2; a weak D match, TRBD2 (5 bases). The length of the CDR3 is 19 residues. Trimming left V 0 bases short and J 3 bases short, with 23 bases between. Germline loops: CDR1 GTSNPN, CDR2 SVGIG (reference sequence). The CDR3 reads CAWSVRCVVGLGDTGELFF. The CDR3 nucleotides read TGTGCCTGGAGTGTACGGTGCGTGGTCGGACTGGGAGACACCGGGGAGCTGTTTTTT.

Written as DNA, the CDR3 is TGCAGCGTCCGTAGGAGGGGAATAGACACCATATATTTT. It codes for CSVRRRGIDTIYF. This chain joins TRBV29-1 and TRBJ1-3; possible D gene TRBD1, 5 bases. The V end was cut by 6 bases, the J end by 8 bases, with 17 bases between. Germline CDR1 is SQVTM and CDR2 is ANQGSEA. CDR3 length: 13 residues.

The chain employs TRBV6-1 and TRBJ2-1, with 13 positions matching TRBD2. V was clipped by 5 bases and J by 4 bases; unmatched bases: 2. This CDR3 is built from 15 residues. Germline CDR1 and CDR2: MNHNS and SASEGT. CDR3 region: CASSRLAGGYNEQFF. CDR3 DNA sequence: TGTGCCAGCAGTCGACTAGCGGGAGGTTACAATGAGCAGTTCTTC.

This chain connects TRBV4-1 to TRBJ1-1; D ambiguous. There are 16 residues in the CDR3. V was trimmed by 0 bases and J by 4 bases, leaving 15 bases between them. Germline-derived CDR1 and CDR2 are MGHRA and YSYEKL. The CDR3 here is CASSQDANVWGTEAFF. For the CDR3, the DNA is TGCGCCAGCAGCCAAGATGCTAACGTTTGGGGCACTGAAGCTTTCTTT.

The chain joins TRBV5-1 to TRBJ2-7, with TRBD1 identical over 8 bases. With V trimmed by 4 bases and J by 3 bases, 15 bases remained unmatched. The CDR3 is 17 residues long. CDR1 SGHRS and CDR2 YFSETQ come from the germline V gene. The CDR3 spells CASSVTLCRGPHYEQYF. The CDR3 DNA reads TGCGCCAGCAGCGTCACCCTTTGCAGGGGGCCTCACTACGAGCAGTACTTC.

The CDR3 protein is CASSPDLNQPQHF. In nucleotides, the CDR3 is TGTGCCAGCTCACCTGACCTCAATCAGCCCCAGCATTTT. The rearrangement links TRBV18 to TRBJ1-5, with D unresolved. The CDR3 spans 13 residues. Germline loops: CDR1 KGHSH, CDR2 LQKENI. V was pared by 3 bases and J by 3 bases, with 6 bases between.

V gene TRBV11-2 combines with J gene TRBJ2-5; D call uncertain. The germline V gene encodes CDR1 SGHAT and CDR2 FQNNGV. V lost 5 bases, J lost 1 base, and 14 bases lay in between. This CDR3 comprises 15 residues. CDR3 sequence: CASSLEVLSQETQYF. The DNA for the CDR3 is TGTGCCAGCAGCCTCGAGGTACTGAGCCAAGAGACCCAGTACTTC. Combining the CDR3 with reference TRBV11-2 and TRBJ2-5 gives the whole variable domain EAGVAQSPRYKIIEKRQSVAFWCNPISGHATLYWYQQILGQGPKLLIQFQNNGVVDDSQLPKDRFSAERLKGVDSTLKIQPAKLEDSAVYLCASSLEVLSQETQYFGPGTRLLVL.

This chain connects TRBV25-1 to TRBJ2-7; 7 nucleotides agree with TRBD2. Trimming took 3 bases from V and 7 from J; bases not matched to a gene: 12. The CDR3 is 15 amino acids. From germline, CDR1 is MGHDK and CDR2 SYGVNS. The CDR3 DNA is TGTGCCAGCAGTGACCCCGGGCGGGAGTCGGGGGAGCAGTACTTC. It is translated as CASSDPGRESGEQYF.

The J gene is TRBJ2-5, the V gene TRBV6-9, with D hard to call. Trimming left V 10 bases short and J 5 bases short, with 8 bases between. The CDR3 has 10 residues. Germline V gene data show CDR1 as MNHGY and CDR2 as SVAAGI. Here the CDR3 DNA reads TGTGCCACCCAAGGGGAGACCCAGTACTTC. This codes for CATQGETQYF.

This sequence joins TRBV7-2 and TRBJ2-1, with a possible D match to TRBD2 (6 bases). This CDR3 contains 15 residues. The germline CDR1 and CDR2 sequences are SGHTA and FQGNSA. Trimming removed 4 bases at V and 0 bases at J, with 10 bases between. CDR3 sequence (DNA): TGTGCCAGCAGCTCGGACTACCCCTCCTACAATGAGCAGTTCTTC. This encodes CASSSDYPSYNEQFF.

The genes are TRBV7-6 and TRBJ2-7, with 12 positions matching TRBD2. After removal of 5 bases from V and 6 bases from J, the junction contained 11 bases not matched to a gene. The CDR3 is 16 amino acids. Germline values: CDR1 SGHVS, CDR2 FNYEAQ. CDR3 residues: CASSPRTSGMGLEQYF. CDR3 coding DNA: TGTGCCAGCAGCCCTCGGACTAGCGGGATGGGGCTCGAGCAGTACTTC.

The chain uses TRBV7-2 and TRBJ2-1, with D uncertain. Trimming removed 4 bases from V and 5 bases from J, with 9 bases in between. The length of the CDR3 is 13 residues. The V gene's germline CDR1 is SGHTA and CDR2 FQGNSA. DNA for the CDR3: TGTGCCAGCAGCTCGGCCAAGGACAATGAGCAGTTCTTC. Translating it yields CASSSAKDNEQFF.

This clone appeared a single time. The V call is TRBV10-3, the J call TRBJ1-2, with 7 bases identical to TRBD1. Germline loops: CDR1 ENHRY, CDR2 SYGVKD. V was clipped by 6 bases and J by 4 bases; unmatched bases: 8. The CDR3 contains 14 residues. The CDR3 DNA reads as TGTGCCATCAGACAGGGGACCACCAGCTATGGCTACACCTTC. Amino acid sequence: CAIRQGTTSYGYTF.

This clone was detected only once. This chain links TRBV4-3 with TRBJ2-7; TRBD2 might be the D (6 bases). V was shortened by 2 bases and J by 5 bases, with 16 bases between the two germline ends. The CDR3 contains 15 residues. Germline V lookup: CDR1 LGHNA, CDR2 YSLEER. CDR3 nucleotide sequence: TGCGCCAGCAGCCAACTTTTGGGGGGTGTCGACGAGCAGTACTTC. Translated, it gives CASSQLLGGVDEQYF.

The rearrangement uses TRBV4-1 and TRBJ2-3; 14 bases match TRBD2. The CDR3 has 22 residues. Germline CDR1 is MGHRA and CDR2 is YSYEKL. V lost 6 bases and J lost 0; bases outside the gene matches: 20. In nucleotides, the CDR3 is TGCGCCAGCAGTAGAAGAAATTACCCGGGACTAGCGGGAGAAGGGAGCACAGATACGCAGTATTTT. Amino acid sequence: CASSRRNYPGLAGEGSTDTQYF.

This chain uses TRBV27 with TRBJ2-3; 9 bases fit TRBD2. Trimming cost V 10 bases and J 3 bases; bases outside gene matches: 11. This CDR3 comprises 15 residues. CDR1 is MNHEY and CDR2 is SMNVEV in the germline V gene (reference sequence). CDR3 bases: TGTGCCACCGACCGGCGCGGGGGGGGGACAGATACGCAGTATTTT. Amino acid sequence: CATDRRGGGTDTQYF.

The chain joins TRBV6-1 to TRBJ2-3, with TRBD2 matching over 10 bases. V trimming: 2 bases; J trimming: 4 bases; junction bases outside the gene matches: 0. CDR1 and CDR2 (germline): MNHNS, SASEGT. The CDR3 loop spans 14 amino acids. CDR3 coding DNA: TGTGCCAGCAGTGAAAGCGGGAGGGCAGATACGCAGTATTTT. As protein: CASSESGRADTQYF.

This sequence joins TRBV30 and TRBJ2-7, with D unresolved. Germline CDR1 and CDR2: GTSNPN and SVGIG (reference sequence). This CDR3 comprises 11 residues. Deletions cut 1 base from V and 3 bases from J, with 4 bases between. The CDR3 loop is CAWSANYEQYF. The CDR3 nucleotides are TGTGCCTGGAGTGCAAACTACGAGCAGTACTTC.